This TCR beta chain was recorded in a study of T cell responses to AZD1222 COVID-19 vaccine. Study results and limitations: Rises in breadth and depth of Spike-specific TCRs came after two AZD1222 doses. Variant regions that are unmutated are reportedly the target of nearly half of spike-specific TCRs. After the peak T cell response, and only then, were repertoires sampled. It was only a handful of AZD1222 recipients who were seropositive at baseline.

The CDR3 has 14 amino acids. The V and J ends lost 11 bases and 4 bases respectively, with 19 bases between them. CDR1 is SNHLY, CDR2 FYNNEI, per germline. With regard to this clone: The target antigen is unknown.

TCRdb's table, derived via immunoSEQ multiplex PCR, lists solely in-frame clones and lacks some. The repertoire holds 80,000 to 130,000 clones, with 85% to 90% as singletons. This sample comprised peripheral blood, obtained on day 0 of AZD1222 vaccination. The rearrangement joins TRBV2 to TRBJ2-3, with unresolved D. The receptor comes from an adult in good health. CDR3 amino acids: CALMTGQTPDTQYF. CDR3 nucleotides: TGTGCCCTCATGACGGGTCAGACGCCAGATACGCAGTATTTT. The whole variable domain, remainder taken from reference TRBV2 and TRBJ2-3, is EPEVTQTPSHQVTQMGQEVILRCVPISNHLYFYWYRQILGQKVEFLVSFYNNEISEKSEIFDDQFSVERPDGSNFTLKIRSTKLEDSAMYFCALMTGQTPDTQYFGPGTRLTVL.